This T cell receptor (beta chain) was captured by sequencing in a study of beta chain features in type 1 diabetes. The V and J ends lost 3 bases and 2 bases respectively, with 9 bases between them. The CDR3 runs 14 residues. Germline V gene sequence: CDR1 KGHSH, CDR2 LQKENI. General observations from the study: Within each of all four CD4+ subsets, Type 1 diabetes patients had TCRB CDR3s that were moderately but significantly shorter.

With respect to this clone: Its antigen is currently unknown.

The study reverse transcribed the entire isolated RNA, so it sequenced expressed TCRB transcripts. Only in-frame clones appear in the TCRdb table, and some are missing; sequencing was by immunoSEQ multiplex PCR. Among 300,000 to 350,000 clones listed, 7% to 10% were seen once. Blood was collected once per donor into heparin, averaging about 110 mL. The sequencing sample was made of central memory CD4+ T cells from blood. V and J are TRBV18 and TRBJ2-3; a possible D gene is TRBD1 (6 bases). The receptor comes from a man aged 25-45 years with type 1 diabetes. The CDR3 sequence is CASSPTGDTDTQYF. As DNA, the CDR3 is TGTGCCAGCTCACCGACAGGAGACACAGATACGCAGTATTTT. Full variable domain (rest looked up from reference TRBV18 and TRBJ2-3): NAGVMQNPRHLVRRRGQEARLRCSPMKGHSHVYWYRQLPEEGLKFMVYLQKENIIDESGMPKERFSAEFPKEGPSILRIQQVVRGDSAAYFCASSPTGDTDTQYFGPGTRLTVL.